These 20 T cell receptor beta chains came from one sample sequenced in a study of graft-versus-host responses after intestinal transplantation. Intraepithelial and lamina propria lymphocytes were freed from processed graft tissue. The table came from immunoSEQ multiplex PCR; TCRdb's copy has only in-frame clones and leaves some out. The sample shows about 9,600 clones, roughly three quarters of them seen only once. Here the sequenced sample was ileum tissue, taken approximately 16 months after intestinal transplantation. Receptor source: a human patient who received an intestinal transplant, so some T cells may come from the graft donor.

This clone was found once. This chain links TRBV7-3 with TRBJ2-2; 8 positions match TRBD2. The CDR3 totals 16 residues. Germline V CDR1 and CDR2: SGHTA, FQGTGA. The trim removed 5 bases at V and 5 bases at J, leaving 10 bases unmatched. CDR3 bases: TGTGCCAGCAGCCCCCGGGCGGGGGGCCGAACCGGGGAGCTGTTTTTT. Translation: CASSPRAGGRTGELFF.

On this clone: Additional DNA sequences in this sample encode the identical CDR3. The chain carries TRBV4-1 and TRBJ2-7, with 13 bases that match TRBD2. The J segment lost 4 bases and the V segment lost 1 base, leaving 4 bases of the junction unmatched. The CDR3 has 16 residues. CDR1 and CDR2 (germline): MGHRA, YSYEKL. CDR3 region: CASSQGLAGGTYEQYF. CDR3 DNA: TGCGCCAGCAGCCAAGGACTAGCGGGGGGTACGTACGAGCAGTACTTC.

The chain combines TRBV5-1 with TRBJ2-5; 10 bases agree with TRBD1. Germline V gene sequence: CDR1 SGHRS, CDR2 YFSETQ. The CDR3 covers 15 residues. Unmatched junction bases numbered 7, after V lost 4 bases and J lost 4 bases. CDR3 DNA sequence: TGCGCCAGCAGCGGAGGACAGGGGGGATTAGAGACCCAGTACTTC. This gives the protein CASSGGQGGLETQYF.

This chain connects TRBV27 to TRBJ2-5; a possible D gene is TRBD1 (6 bases). V was shortened by 7 bases and J by 11 bases, with 26 bases between the two germline ends. The CDR3 extends over 15 amino acids. Germline loops: CDR1 MNHEY, CDR2 SMNVEV (reference sequence). CDR3 residues: CASILFATGKRKQYF. The CDR3 nucleotides read TGTGCCAGCATTCTCTTCGCGACAGGTAAGAGGAAGCAGTACTTC.

Turning to this clone: The same CDR3 also results from other DNA sequences found in this sample. V and J are TRBV9 and TRBJ2-3; D may be TRBD2 (5 bases). CDR1 SGDLS and CDR2 YYNGEE come from the germline V gene. The V end was cut by 0 bases, the J end by 1 base, with 6 bases between. CDR3 size: 14 residues. The CDR3 here is CASSVGTGTDTQYF. Written as DNA, the CDR3 is TGTGCCAGCAGCGTAGGGACTGGCACAGATACGCAGTATTTT.

This chain links TRBV6-1 with TRBJ2-1; D gene uncertain. The length of the CDR3 is 14 residues. Per germline, CDR1 MNHNS and CDR2 SASEGT. Trimming left V 3 bases short and J 8 bases short, with 14 bases between. The CDR3 DNA reads TGTGCCAGCAGTGACCGGCGGTTATCGGATGAGCAGTTCTTC. Its protein is CASSDRRLSDEQFF.

Only a few counts were recorded for this clone. The chain combines TRBV7-3 with TRBJ2-5; D ambiguous. This CDR3 has 14 residues. Trimming removed 5 bases from V and 5 bases from J, with 15 bases in between. Germline V gene data show CDR1 as SGHTA and CDR2 as FQGTGA. Written as DNA, the CDR3 is TGTGCCAGCAGCCCGACGGGCCTGGGGGAGACCCAGTACTTC. Translated: CASSPTGLGETQYF.

The rearrangement joins TRBV6-5 to TRBJ1-1, with no clear D. The length of the CDR3 is 14 residues. Germline V gene data show CDR1 as MNHEY and CDR2 as SVGAGI. Trimming stripped 2 bases from V and 0 bases from J, with 7 bases between. CDR3 in amino acids: CASSYRMMNTEAFF. The CDR3, as DNA: TGTGCCAGCAGTTACAGGATGATGAACACTGAAGCTTTCTTT.

This sequence joins TRBV29-1 and TRBJ1-2; the D is unclear. CDR1 is SQVTM and CDR2 is ANQGSEA in the germline V gene. V was shortened by 0 bases and J by 9 bases, with 5 bases between the two germline ends. This CDR3 has 10 amino acids. CDR3: CSVEEGSYTF. As DNA, the CDR3 is TGCAGCGTTGAAGAGGGGAGCTACACCTTC.

The chain links TRBV7-4 to TRBJ1-2; TRBD1 agrees at 8 bases. Germline assignment: CDR1 SGHVT and CDR2 SQSDAQ. The CDR3 extends over 15 amino acids. V lost 5 bases, J lost 4 bases, and 9 bases stayed unmatched. The CDR3 region has the DNA TGTGCCAGCAGCCTAGGACAGGGACGTAGCTATGGCTACACCTTC. Translated: CASSLGQGRSYGYTF. Drawing the rest from reference TRBV7-4 and TRBJ1-2, the complete variable domain is GAGVSQSPRYKVAKRGRDVALRCDSISGHVTLYWYRQTLGQGSEVLTYSQSDAQRDKSGRPSGRFSAERPERSVSTLKIQRTEQGDSAVYLCASSLGQGRSYGYTFGSGTRLTVV.

The rearrangement uses TRBV7-7 and TRBJ2-6; D not resolved. CDR1 and CDR2 from the germline V gene are SSHAT and FNYEAQ (reference sequence). Trimming left V 5 bases short and J 5 bases short, with 22 bases between. CDR3 length: 18 residues. This CDR3 reads CASSIRGKPQSRANVLTF. CDR3 bases: TGTGCCAGCAGCATCAGAGGTAAGCCACAAAGTCGGGCCAACGTCCTGACTTTC.

This rearrangement joins TRBV27 to TRBJ1-1, with D perhaps TRBD1 (6 bases). The germline gives CDR1 MNHEY, CDR2 SMNVEV (reference sequence). The CDR3 is made up of 15 amino acids. Between the trimmed V and J ends, which lost 4 bases and 1 base, there was a span of 13 bases. Here the CDR3 reads CASSSEQGPNTEAFF. The CDR3, as DNA: TGTGCCAGCAGTTCAGAACAGGGCCCGAACACTGAAGCTTTCTTT.

V usage is TRBV11-3 and J usage is TRBJ1-1; maybe TRBD1 (6 bases). Trimming left V 7 bases short and J 3 bases short, with 15 bases between. CDR1 and CDR2 from the germline V gene are SGHNT and YENEEA. The length of the CDR3 is 14 residues. CDR3 sequence reads: CASTNRVGYTEAFF. CDR3 in DNA: TGTGCCAGCACCAACAGGGTCGGGTACACTGAAGCTTTCTTT.

This chain connects TRBV19 to TRBJ1-5; D remains ambiguous. The ends were cut back, 2 bases at V and 3 bases at J, with 11 bases in the middle. CDR3 size: 15 residues. Germline CDR1 and CDR2: LNHDA and SQIVND (reference sequence). CDR3 bases: TGTGCCAGTAGTATACCCGGTGGCCCCAATCAGCCCCAGCATTTT. It yields the protein CASSIPGGPNQPQHF.

This chain joins TRBV1 and TRBJ1-2; the table assigns TRBD1, which was not confirmed against the DNA. TRBV1 is marked as a pseudogene. There are 11 residues in the CDR3. The DNA of the CDR3 is TGCACCAGCAGCCAAGACAGGGGCTACACCTTC. Protein product: CTSSQDRGYTF.

This chain connects TRBV28 to TRBJ1-2; D perhaps matches TRBD1 (6 bases). The CDR3 is 16 residues long. Trimming stripped 2 bases from V and 1 base from J, with 14 bases between. Germline V gene data show CDR1 as MDHEN and CDR2 as SYDVKM. CDR3 amino acids: CASSLMVGRGNYGYTF. In nucleotides, the CDR3 is TGTGCCAGCAGTTTAATGGTGGGCAGGGGTAACTATGGCTACACCTTC.

The chain links TRBV19 to TRBJ1-5, with 7 bases that match TRBD1. The CDR3 loop spans 15 amino acids. The ends lost 5 bases at V and 2 bases at J; junction bases unmatched: 6. Germline CDR1 reads LNHDA; CDR2 reads SQIVND (reference sequence). The CDR3: CASSLGQVGNQPQHF. The CDR3 DNA is TGTGCCAGTAGTCTAGGACAGGTGGGCAATCAGCCCCAGCATTTT.

This rearrangement joins TRBV11-2 to TRBJ2-7, with 8 bases that match TRBD1. The junction had 12 bases not matched to a gene; V was cut back by 0 bases and J by 2 bases. The CDR3 contains 18 residues. Germline CDR1 and CDR2: SGHAT and FQNNGV. CDR3 DNA sequence: TGTGCCAGCAGCTTAGATCTGGCACCGGGACAGGAGCCCTACGAGCAGTACTTC. This sequence encodes CASSLDLAPGQEPYEQYF.

This chain connects TRBV25-1 to TRBJ2-1; TRBD1 agrees at 8 bases. CDR3 size: 15 residues. The V gene end was trimmed by 9 bases and the J gene end by 1 base; junction bases not matched to a gene: 8. Germline V gene sequence: CDR1 MGHDK, CDR2 SYGVNS. CDR3 sequence: CASTRQGISYNEQFF. The DNA for the CDR3 is TGTGCCAGTACAAGACAGGGGATATCCTACAATGAGCAGTTCTTC.

This clone was found a few times. CDR3 amino acids: CASSFRRLKRGLGDTGELFF. CDR3 in DNA: TGTGCCAGCAGCTTCCGACGACTTAAGCGGGGGCTCGGCGACACCGGGGAGCTGTTTTTT. V usage is TRBV7-3 and J usage is TRBJ2-2; 8 nucleotides line up with TRBD2. This CDR3 region has 20 residues. CDR1 is SGHTA and CDR2 is FQGTGA in the germline V gene. V was pared by 3 bases and J by 3 bases, with 18 bases of the junction left unmatched.